This TCR beta chain was profiled in a study of T cells in Graves' hyperthyroidism and ophthalmopathy. Subjects aged 18 to 65 presented with newly diagnosed hyperthyroidism of less than 2 months' duration. There were TCR beta CDR3 regions amplified from RNA transcripts. The HTBI primer set drove a first-round RT-PCR of the TCR CDR3. TCRdb used MiXCR to reprocess the multiplex PCR reads, holding one entry per CDR3 protein. The table has 300,000 or so distinct CDR3 sequences, 15% to 20% seen once. This clonotype appeared many times. The V gene end was trimmed by 3 bases and the J gene end by 7 bases; junction bases not matched to a gene: 6. This CDR3 is built from 15 residues. The germline V gene has CDR1 MNHEY and CDR2 SVGEGT.

This TCR came from a woman between 50 and 59 years old with Graves' hyperthyroidism. The rearrangement uses TRBV6-2 or TRBV6-3 and TRBJ2-2; TRBD2 aligns across 9 bases. The specimen sequenced was blood. The CDR3 DNA reads TGTGCCAGCAGTTATAGCGGGGGAAGGATCGGGGAGCTGTTTTTT. Encoded protein: CASSYSGGRIGELFF.